The 9 T cell receptor beta chains given below trace back to one sample, sequenced in a study of identical twins (dated by TCRdb to 2016 to 2017). Libraries were built with 5' RACE. Sequencing used an Illumina HiSeq 2000. The public reads were reanalyzed by TCRdb: fastp trimming at Q25, MiXCR alignment, in-frame beta chains only. Duplicate CDR3 protein sequences are folded into a single record with the most common DNA and genes. The sample table lists around 570,000 distinct CDR3 sequences, roughly 9.9% of them with a count of one. 2.5% to 3.5% of the sample rests with the top ten. The sample also formed part of further work on yellow fever vaccine responses in identical twins.

Sequencing used PBMCs. The receptors were sampled from a woman between 18 and 29 years old in good health.

V gene TRBV6-2 or TRBV6-3 combines with J gene TRBJ2-7, with D possibly TRBD2 on 6 matching bases. CDR3 length: 15 residues. CDR1 is MNHEY and CDR2 is SVGEGT in the germline V gene. Trimming removed 0 bases at V and 3 bases at J, with 12 bases between. This chain's CDR3 is CASSYSPTGLYEQYF. The CDR3 DNA is TGTGCCAGCAGTTACTCCCCAACGGGACTCTACGAGCAGTACTTC.

The chain couples TRBV7-2 to TRBJ2-7; possibly TRBD2 for D (6 bases). Germline lookup yields CDR1 SGHTA and CDR2 FQGNSA. This CDR3 has 13 residues. V lost 4 bases to trimming and J lost 6 bases, with 13 bases between them. The CDR3 region has the DNA TGTGCCAGCAGCTCGGGAGTGGGGAGCGAGCAGTACTTC. This encodes CASSSGVGSEQYF.

This clonotype turned up a few times. The chain recombines TRBV2 with TRBJ2-2; D unclear. Germline CDR1 is SNHLY and CDR2 is FYNNEI. The CDR3 has 15 amino acids. V was trimmed by 3 bases and J by 4 bases, leaving 12 bases between them. The CDR3: CASSDQPLLTGELFF. CDR3 sequence (DNA): TGTGCCAGCAGTGATCAGCCCCTTCTCACCGGGGAGCTGTTTTTT.

This clonotype turned up a few times. The J gene is TRBJ2-2, the V gene TRBV12-3 or TRBV12-4; unclear D gene. The CDR3 consists of 14 residues. Trimming stripped 8 bases from V and 6 bases from J, with 16 bases between. The chain's CDR3 is CASVGSSGPGELFF. Here the CDR3 DNA reads TGTGCCAGCGTAGGATCGAGTGGTCCCGGGGAGCTGTTTTTT.

There are many counts of this clonotype. The rearrangement uses TRBV20-1 and TRBJ2-1; D is unresolved. CDR1 DFQATT and CDR2 SNEGSKA come from the germline V gene (reference sequence). The CDR3 is made up of 11 amino acids. The V gene lost 0 bases and the J gene lost 6 bases, with 3 bases spanning the gap. The CDR3 spells CSARDVNEQFF. In nucleotides, the CDR3 is TGCAGTGCTAGAGACGTCAATGAGCAGTTCTTC.

V and J are TRBV12-3 or TRBV12-4 and TRBJ2-1; weak D call: TRBD1 (6 bases). The CDR3 runs to 12 residues. V gave up 4 bases and J gave up 14 bases, with 15 bases separating them. Here the CDR3 DNA reads TGTGCCAGCAGTTCGGAAGACAGGCAGAAGTTCTTC. Its protein is CASSSEDRQKFF.

This rearrangement joins TRBV7-9 to TRBJ2-1; perhaps TRBD2 as D (6 bases). The CDR3 length is 14 residues. Between the trimmed V and J ends, which lost 1 base and 6 bases, there was a span of 10 bases. Per the germline V gene, CDR1 is SEHNR and CDR2 is FQNEAQ (reference sequence). CDR3 nucleotides: TGTGCCAGCAGCTTAGTTCGGGGGTCCAATGAGCAGTTCTTC. This codes for CASSLVRGSNEQFF.

This clonotype has a count of ten or more. The rearrangement joins TRBV13 to TRBJ2-3; 7 nucleotides agree with TRBD2. After removal of 4 bases from V and 2 bases from J, the junction contained 6 bases not matched to a gene. This CDR3 is built from 15 residues. CDR1 and CDR2 from the germline V gene are PRHDT and FYEKMQ (reference sequence). CDR3 protein: CASSSKRGPTDTQYF. The CDR3 DNA sequence: TGTGCCAGCAGCTCTAAGCGGGGACCCACAGATACGCAGTATTTT.

For the CDR3, the DNA is TGTGCCAGCAGCTTGGTTCGGAGGGGCGGGGAGCTGTTTTTT. Translated: CASSLVRRGGELFF. The genes are TRBV5-5 and TRBJ2-2, with D perhaps TRBD2 (6 bases). The V end was cut by 0 bases, the J end by 7 bases, with 10 bases between. The CDR3 sequence is 14 residues long. Per germline, CDR1 SGHKS and CDR2 YYEKEE (reference sequence).